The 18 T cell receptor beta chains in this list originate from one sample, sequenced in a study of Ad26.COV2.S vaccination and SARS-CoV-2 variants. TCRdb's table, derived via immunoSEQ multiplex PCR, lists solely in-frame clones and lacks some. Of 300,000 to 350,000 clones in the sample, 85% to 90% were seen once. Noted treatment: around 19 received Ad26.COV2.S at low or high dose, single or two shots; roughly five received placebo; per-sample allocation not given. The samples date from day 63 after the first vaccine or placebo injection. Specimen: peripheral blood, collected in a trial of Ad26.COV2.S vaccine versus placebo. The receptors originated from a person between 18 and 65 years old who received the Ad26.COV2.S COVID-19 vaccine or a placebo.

The CDR3 region has the DNA TGTGCCAACAAGTACCCGGGACCTCCTGGTGAAAAACTGTTTTTT. This sequence encodes CANKYPGPPGEKLFF. This chain joins TRBV6-5 and TRBJ1-4; D is perhaps TRBD1 (5 bases). CDR1 MNHEY and CDR2 SVGAGI come from the germline V gene. The V end lost 10 bases, the J end lost 7 bases, and 22 bases lay between the germline ends. The CDR3 is 15 amino acids.

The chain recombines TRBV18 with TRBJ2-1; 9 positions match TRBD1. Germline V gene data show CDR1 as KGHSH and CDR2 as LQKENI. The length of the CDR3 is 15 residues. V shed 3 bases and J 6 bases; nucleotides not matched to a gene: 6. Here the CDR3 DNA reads TGTGCCAGCTCACCGGACAGGGGCACGGGCAATGAGCAGTTCTTC. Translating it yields CASSPDRGTGNEQFF.

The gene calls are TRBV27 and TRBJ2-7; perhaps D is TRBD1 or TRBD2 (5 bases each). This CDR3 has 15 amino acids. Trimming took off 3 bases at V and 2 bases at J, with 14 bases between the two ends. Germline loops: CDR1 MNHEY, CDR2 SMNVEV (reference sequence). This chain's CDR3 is CASSLYPGPTYEQYF. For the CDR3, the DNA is TGTGCCAGCAGTTTGTATCCGGGACCAACCTACGAGCAGTACTTC.

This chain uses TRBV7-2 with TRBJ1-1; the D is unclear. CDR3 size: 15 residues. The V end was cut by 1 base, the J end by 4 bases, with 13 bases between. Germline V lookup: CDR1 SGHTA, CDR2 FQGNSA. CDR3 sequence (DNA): TGTGCCAGCAGCTTAGAGAAGGGTCGGAGCACTGAAGCTTTCTTT. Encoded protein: CASSLEKGRSTEAFF.

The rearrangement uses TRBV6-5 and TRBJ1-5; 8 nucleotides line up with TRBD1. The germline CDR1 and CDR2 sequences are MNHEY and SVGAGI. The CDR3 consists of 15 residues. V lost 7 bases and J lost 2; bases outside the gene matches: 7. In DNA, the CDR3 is TGTGCCAGCAAATCAGGACAGGGTGGCAATCAGCCCCAGCATTTT. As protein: CASKSGQGGNQPQHF.

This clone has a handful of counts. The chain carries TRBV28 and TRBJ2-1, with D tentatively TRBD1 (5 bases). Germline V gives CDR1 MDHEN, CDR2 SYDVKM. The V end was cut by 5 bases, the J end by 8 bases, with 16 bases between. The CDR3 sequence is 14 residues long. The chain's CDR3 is CASSPDISWDEQFF. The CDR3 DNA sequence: TGTGCCAGCAGTCCGGACATCTCTTGGGATGAGCAGTTCTTC.

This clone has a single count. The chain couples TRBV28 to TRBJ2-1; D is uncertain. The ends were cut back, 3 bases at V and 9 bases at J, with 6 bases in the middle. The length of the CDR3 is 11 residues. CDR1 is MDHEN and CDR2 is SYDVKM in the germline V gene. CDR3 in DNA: TGTGCCAGCAGTTTCGCCCCTGAGCAGTTCTTC. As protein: CASSFAPEQFF. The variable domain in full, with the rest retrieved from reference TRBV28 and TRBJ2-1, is DVKVTQSSRYLVKRTGEKVFLECVQDMDHENMFWYRQDPGLGLRLIYFSYDVKMKEKGDIPEGYSVSREKKERFSLILESASTNQTSMYLCASSFAPEQFFGPGTRLTVL.

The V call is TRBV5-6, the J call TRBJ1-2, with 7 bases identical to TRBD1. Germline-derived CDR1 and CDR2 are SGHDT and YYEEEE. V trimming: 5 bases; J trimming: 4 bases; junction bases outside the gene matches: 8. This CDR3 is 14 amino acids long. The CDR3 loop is CASRERGLGYGYTF. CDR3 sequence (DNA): TGTGCCAGCAGGGAGAGGGGGCTCGGCTATGGCTACACCTTC.

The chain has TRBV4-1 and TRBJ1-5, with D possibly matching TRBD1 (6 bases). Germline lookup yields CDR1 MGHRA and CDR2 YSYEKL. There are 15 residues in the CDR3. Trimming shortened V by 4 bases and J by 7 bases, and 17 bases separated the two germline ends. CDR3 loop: CASSPFRGPVQPQHF. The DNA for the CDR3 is TGCGCCAGCAGCCCATTCCGGGGGCCAGTGCAGCCCCAGCATTTT.

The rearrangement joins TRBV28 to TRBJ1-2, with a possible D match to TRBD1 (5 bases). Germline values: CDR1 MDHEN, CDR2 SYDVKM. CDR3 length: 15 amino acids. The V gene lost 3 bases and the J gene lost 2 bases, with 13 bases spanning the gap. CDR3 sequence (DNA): TGTGCCAGCAGTTTTTTGGGGGGGGTCAACTATGGCTACACCTTC. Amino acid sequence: CASSFLGGVNYGYTF.

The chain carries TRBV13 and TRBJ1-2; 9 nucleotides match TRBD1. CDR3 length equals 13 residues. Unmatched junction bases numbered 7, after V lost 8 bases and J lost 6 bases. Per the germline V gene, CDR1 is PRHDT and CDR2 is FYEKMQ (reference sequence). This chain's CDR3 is CASGDRVYHGYTF. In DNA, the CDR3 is TGTGCCAGCGGGGACAGGGTTTATCATGGCTACACCTTC.

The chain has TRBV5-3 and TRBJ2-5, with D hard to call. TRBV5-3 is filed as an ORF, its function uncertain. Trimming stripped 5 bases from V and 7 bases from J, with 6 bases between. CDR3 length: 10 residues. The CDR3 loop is CARSYGTQYF. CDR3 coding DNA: TGTGCCAGAAGTTATGGGACCCAGTACTTC.

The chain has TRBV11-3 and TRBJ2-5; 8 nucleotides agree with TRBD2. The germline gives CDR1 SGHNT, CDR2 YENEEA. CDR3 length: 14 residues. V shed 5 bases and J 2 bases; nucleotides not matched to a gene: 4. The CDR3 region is CASSLGTSQETQYF. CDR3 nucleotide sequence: TGTGCCAGCAGCCTCGGGACTAGTCAAGAGACCCAGTACTTC.

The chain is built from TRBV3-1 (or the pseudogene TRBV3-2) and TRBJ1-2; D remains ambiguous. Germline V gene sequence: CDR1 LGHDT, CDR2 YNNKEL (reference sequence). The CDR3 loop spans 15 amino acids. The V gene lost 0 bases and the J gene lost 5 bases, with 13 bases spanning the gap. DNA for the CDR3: TGTGCCAGCAGCCAAGACTTTCCTCCAGGATATGGCTACACCTTC. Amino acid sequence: CASSQDFPPGYGYTF.

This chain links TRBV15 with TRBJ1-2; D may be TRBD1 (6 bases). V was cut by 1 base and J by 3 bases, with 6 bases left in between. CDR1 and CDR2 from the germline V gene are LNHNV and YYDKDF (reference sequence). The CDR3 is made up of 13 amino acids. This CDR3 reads CATSRAGDYGYTF. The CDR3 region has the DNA TGTGCCACCAGCAGAGCAGGGGACTATGGCTACACCTTC.

The CDR3 sequence: CAWSVGSVAYNEQFF. In DNA form, the CDR3 reads TGTGCCTGGAGTGTCGGTAGCGTTGCCTACAATGAGCAGTTCTTC. The rearrangement joins TRBV30 to TRBJ2-1; TRBD2 might be the D (5 bases). V lost 0 bases to trimming and J lost 2 bases, with 11 bases between them. CDR1 and CDR2 (germline): GTSNPN, SVGIG (reference sequence). The CDR3 runs to 15 residues.

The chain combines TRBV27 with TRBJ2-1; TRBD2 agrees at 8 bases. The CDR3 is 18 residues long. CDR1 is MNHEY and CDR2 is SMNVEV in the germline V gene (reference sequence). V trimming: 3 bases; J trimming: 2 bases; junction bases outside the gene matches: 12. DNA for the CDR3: TGTGCCAGCAGTTTCCCTTCGGGAGGGCCCCCAACCTACAATGAGCAGTTCTTC. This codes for CASSFPSGGPPTYNEQFF.

CDR3 sequence: CASSYLREAFF. For the CDR3, the DNA is TGTGCCAGCAGCTATTTACGGGAAGCTTTCTTT. The chain has TRBV7-8 and TRBJ1-1; D gene uncertain. The CDR3 runs 11 residues. V was trimmed by 4 bases and J by 8 bases, leaving 8 bases between them. The germline V gene encodes CDR1 SGHVS and CDR2 FQNEAQ. The full variable domain, completed using reference TRBV7-8 and TRBJ1-1, is GAGVSQSPRYKVAKRGQDVALRCDPISGHVSLFWYQQALGQGPEFLTYFQNEAQLDKSGLPSDRFFAERPEGSVSTLKIQRTQQEDSAVYLCASSYLREAFFGQGTRLTVV.